These 7 T cell receptor beta chains came from one sample sequenced in a study of T cell responses to AZD1222 COVID-19 vaccine (dated by TCRdb to the early 2020s). Per the publication, the time point label means: baseline before first vaccination. The library was generated by the immunoSEQ multiplex PCR assay. TCRdb limited this immuneACCESS table to in-frame rearrangements with V and J called. A share of clones is missing; checked studies link under half to unresolved V genes, and the rest is unexplained. This sample holds 150,000 to 200,000 clones; 85% to 90% were observed only once. Clones ranked in the top ten supply 6% to 8% of the sample. Sequenced material: peripheral blood, taken on day 0 of AZD1222 vaccination. The receptors stem from an adult in good health.

The V and J genes are TRBV7-3 and TRBJ1-1; possibly TRBD1 for D (5 bases). Germline V gene data show CDR1 as SGHTA and CDR2 as FQGTGA. Trimming cost V 5 bases and J 0 bases, with 7 bases left between them. The length of the CDR3 is 13 residues. CDR3 protein: CASSATVNTEAFF. CDR3 coding DNA: TGTGCCAGCAGCGCGACAGTGAACACTGAAGCTTTCTTT. Complete variable domain (other parts from reference TRBV7-3 and TRBJ1-1): GAGVSQTPSNKVTEKGKYVELRCDPISGHTALYWYRQSLGQGPEFLIYFQGTGAADDSGLPNDRFFAVRPEGSVSTLKIQRTERGDSAVYLCASSATVNTEAFFGQGTRLTVV.

V gene TRBV28 combines with J gene TRBJ1-5; 7 nucleotides line up with TRBD1. CDR1 MDHEN and CDR2 SYDVKM come from the germline V gene. V was clipped by 6 bases and J by 0 bases; unmatched bases: 17. The CDR3 extends over 19 amino acids. In DNA form, the CDR3 reads TGTGCCAGCAGGTCAGCCGGGACAGAAGCCCAATATAGCAATCAGCCCCAGCATTTT. It codes for CASRSAGTEAQYSNQPQHF.

The chain links TRBV18 to TRBJ2-2; D gene ambiguous. This CDR3 has 14 residues. Germline lookup yields CDR1 KGHSH and CDR2 LQKENI. With 2 bases removed from V and 1 base from J, the gap between germline ends came to 5 bases. CDR3 DNA sequence: TGTGCCAGCTCACCATGGGAGAACACCGGGGAGCTGTTTTTT. Protein product: CASSPWENTGELFF.

For this clone: One end of the junction does not line up with germline, which may come from a read error. The V and J genes are TRBV7-7 and TRBJ2-5, with TRBD2 matching over 8 bases. CDR3 length equals 17 residues. Germline V gene lookup returns CDR1 SSHAT and CDR2 FNYEAQ (reference sequence). The CDR3 sequence: CASSLGVTGGLQETQYF. CDR3 nucleotide sequence: TGTGCTAGCAGCTTAGGAGTCACGGGGGGGCTGCAAGAGACCCAGTACTTC.

The CDR3 spells CASTRRSSYNEQFF. The DNA of the CDR3 is TGTGCCAGCACGCGGAGGAGCTCCTACAATGAGCAGTTCTTC. The chain recombines TRBV6-5 with TRBJ2-1; the D gene is possibly TRBD2 (5 bases). V dropped 7 bases and J dropped 0 bases, with 10 bases sitting between them. CDR3 size: 14 residues. CDR1 and CDR2 from the germline V gene are MNHEY and SVGAGI.

V usage is TRBV7-2 and J usage is TRBJ1-6, with 7 bases aligning to TRBD1. The CDR3 loop spans 18 amino acids. From germline, CDR1 is SGHTA and CDR2 FQGNSA. J lost 0 bases, V lost 0 bases, and 5 bases had no gene match. CDR3 sequence (DNA): TGTGCCAGCAGCTTAGCGGGGACAGTTAGCTCCTATAATTCACCCCTCCACTTT. It specifies CASSLAGTVSSYNSPLHF. Complete variable domain (other parts from reference TRBV7-2 and TRBJ1-6): GAGVSQSPSNKVTEKGKDVELRCDPISGHTALYWYRQSLGQGLEFLIYFQGNSAPDKSGLPSDRFSAERTGGSVSTLTIQRTQQEDSAVYLCASSLAGTVSSYNSPLHFGNGTRLTVT.

CDR3 protein: CASSPAGNSNQPQHF. CDR3 DNA sequence: TGTGCCAGCTCACCGGCAGGGAATAGCAATCAGCCCCAGCATTTT. The gene calls are TRBV18 and TRBJ1-5, with D possibly TRBD1 on 5 matching bases. With 3 bases removed from V and 0 bases from J, the gap between germline ends came to 9 bases. The CDR3 runs to 15 residues. Germline CDR1 reads KGHSH; CDR2 reads LQKENI. Together with reference TRBV18 and TRBJ1-5, the CDR3 gives the full variable domain: NAGVMQNPRHLVRRRGQEARLRCSPMKGHSHVYWYRQLPEEGLKFMVYLQKENIIDESGMPKERFSAEFPKEGPSILRIQQVVRGDSAAYFCASSPAGNSNQPQHFGDGTRLSIL.